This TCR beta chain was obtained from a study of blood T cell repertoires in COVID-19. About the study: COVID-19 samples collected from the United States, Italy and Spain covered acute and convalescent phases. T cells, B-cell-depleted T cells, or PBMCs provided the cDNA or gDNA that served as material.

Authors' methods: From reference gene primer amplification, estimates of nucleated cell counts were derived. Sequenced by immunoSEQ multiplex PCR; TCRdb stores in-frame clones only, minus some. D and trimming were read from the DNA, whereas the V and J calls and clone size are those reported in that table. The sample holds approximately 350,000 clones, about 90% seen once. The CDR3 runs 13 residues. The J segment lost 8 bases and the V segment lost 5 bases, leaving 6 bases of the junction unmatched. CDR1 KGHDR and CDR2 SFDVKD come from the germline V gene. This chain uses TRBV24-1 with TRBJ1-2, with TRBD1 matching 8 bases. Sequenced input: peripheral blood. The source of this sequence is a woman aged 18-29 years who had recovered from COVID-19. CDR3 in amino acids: CATSVGTGDGYTF. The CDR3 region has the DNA TGTGCCACCAGTGTTGGGACAGGTGACGGCTACACCTTC.